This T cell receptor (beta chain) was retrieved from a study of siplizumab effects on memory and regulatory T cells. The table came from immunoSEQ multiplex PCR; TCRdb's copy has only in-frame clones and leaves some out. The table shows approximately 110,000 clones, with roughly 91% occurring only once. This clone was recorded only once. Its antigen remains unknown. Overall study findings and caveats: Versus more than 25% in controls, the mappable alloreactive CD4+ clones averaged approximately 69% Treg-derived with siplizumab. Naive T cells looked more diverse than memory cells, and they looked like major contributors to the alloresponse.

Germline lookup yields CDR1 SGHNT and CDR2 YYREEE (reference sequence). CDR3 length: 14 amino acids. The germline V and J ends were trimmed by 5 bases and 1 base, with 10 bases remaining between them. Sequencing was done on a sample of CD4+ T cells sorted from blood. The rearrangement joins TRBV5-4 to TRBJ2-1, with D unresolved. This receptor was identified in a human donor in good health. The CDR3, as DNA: TGTGCCAGCAGTAATGTTGAATCCTACAATGAGCAGTTCTTC. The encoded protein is CASSNVESYNEQFF.